The clone carrying this T cell receptor (beta chain) was found a few times. Its antigen is undetermined. 5'RACE with constant-segment primers yielded barcoded, UMI-tagged TCR alpha and TCR beta cDNA libraries. TCRdb passed the 5' RACE reads through MiXCR, listing each CDR3 protein once. The sample contains about 210,000 distinct CDR3 sequences, 27% of which appear only once. The record originates from a study of T-cell memory formation after mild COVID-19. About the study: TCR clusters largely stayed donor specific.

Regarding the study as a whole: Contracting CD8+ clones were enriched in EMRA, CD4+ mainly in CM and EM. Cross-reactive memory apparently joined, as some responding clones appeared in pre-infection memory.

The sequence came from an adult woman who had mild COVID-19 (a few samples of this study predate the infection). Cell type and time point are not known. The sample comprised PBMCs or a T cell subset sorted from them (not recorded which).

This CDR3 reads CASTPTSGRATSGGELFF. Written as DNA, the CDR3 is TGTGCCAGCACCCCGACTAGCGGGAGGGCCACGTCTGGCGGGGAGCTGTTTTTT. The gene calls are TRBV7-9 and TRBJ2-2; 14 bases fit TRBD2. Looked up from germline, CDR1 is SEHNR and CDR2 is FQNEAQ (reference sequence). The junction had 14 bases not matched to a gene; V was cut back by 7 bases and J by 7 bases. This CDR3 has 18 residues.